The clone carrying this TCR beta chain was detected a few times. This specimen belongs to a study of blood T cell repertoires in COVID-19. Those enrolled in Seattle joined during active infection and were followed longitudinally afterward. The protocol was immunoSEQ multiplex PCR, while the TCRdb copy is restricted to in-frame clones and leaves out a portion. Here the sample spans roughly 200,000 clones, 85% to 90% being singletons. Germline CDR1 and CDR2: LGHDT and YNNKEL (reference sequence). The V segment lost 1 base and the J segment 7 bases; nucleotides outside the gene matches: 4. This CDR3 region has 15 residues.

This chain connects TRBV3-1 (or the pseudogene TRBV3-2) to TRBJ1-4; 9 bases line up with TRBD1. Sequencing used peripheral blood. The clonotype was recovered from a person in their 70s with COVID-19, enrolled during active disease. The CDR3 DNA follows: TGTGCCAGCAGCCAAGGGGGGACAGGGAGTGAAAAACTGTTTTTT. Encoded protein: CASSQGGTGSEKLFF.